A single sample gave rise to the 30 T cell receptor beta chains below, sequenced in a study of cytomegalovirus exposure and HLA in healthy donors (dated by TCRdb to about 2017). The library relied on the immunoSEQ multiplex PCR assay. For the multiplex PCR, a mixture combining 60 forward primers for TCR Vbeta segments and 13 reverse primers for TCR Jbeta segments was used. Sourced from immuneACCESS, this table was stored by TCRdb with only in-frame sequences that have V and J called. A share of the clones is absent; for the studies checked, an unresolved V gene accounts for under half, and the remainder has no known explanation. Counted in this sample were under 200,000 clones; 82% of them appeared once. The ten largest account for approximately 0.74% of the sample. The sample comprised PBMCs. Receptors originate from a woman under 30 in good health and CMV-seronegative.

In nucleotides, the CDR3 is TGCGCCAGCAGCCAAGATGTGGGGCTAGCGGAAACTTACAATGAGCAGTTCTTC. Translated: CASSQDVGLAETYNEQFF. The V call is TRBV4-1, the J call TRBJ2-1; 7 nucleotides line up with TRBD2. Germline values: CDR1 MGHRA, CDR2 YSYEKL. The CDR3 length is 18 residues. V gave up 0 bases and J gave up 4 bases; unmatched junction bases: 12.

This chain uses TRBV4-1 with TRBJ2-5, with D possibly being TRBD2 (5 bases). Germline V lookup: CDR1 MGHRA, CDR2 YSYEKL. Trimming took off 3 bases at V and 0 bases at J, with 11 bases between the two ends. This CDR3 region has 15 residues. In nucleotides, the CDR3 is TGCGCCAGCAGCCAGGAGGACGGTAACCAAGAGACCCAGTACTTC. Its protein is CASSQEDGNQETQYF.

The rearrangement links TRBV5-1 to TRBJ2-3, with 9 bases fitting TRBD1. CDR1 and CDR2 (germline): SGHRS, YFSETQ. After removal of 7 bases from V and 3 bases from J, the junction contained 12 bases not matched to a gene. The CDR3 spans 16 residues. In DNA, the CDR3 is TGCGCCAGCGCCACAACCGGGACAGGGTTGACAGATACGCAGTATTTT. This gives the protein CASATTGTGLTDTQYF.

The count of this clone is one. The V call is TRBV6-1, the J call TRBJ1-5; 8 bases agree with TRBD1. From germline, CDR1 is MNHNS and CDR2 SASEGT. Losses at the gene ends were 4 bases for V and 7 bases for J; bases not matched to a gene: 3. This CDR3 contains 13 residues. The CDR3 spells CASSGTGRQPQHF. The CDR3 DNA reads TGTGCCAGCAGTGGGACAGGGCGACAGCCCCAGCATTTT.

J is TRBJ1-1 and V is TRBV5-4; a possible D gene is TRBD1 (5 bases). The CDR3 has 16 residues. The germline V gene has CDR1 SGHNT and CDR2 YYREEE (reference sequence). V lost 4 bases and J 0 bases, leaving 16 bases between the germline ends. CDR3 sequence reads: CASSVLGEGVNTEAFF. Here the CDR3 DNA reads TGTGCCAGCAGCGTGTTAGGAGAAGGGGTGAACACTGAAGCTTTCTTT.

J is TRBJ1-4 and V is TRBV5-1; 7 nucleotides align to TRBD1. The CDR3 runs to 14 residues. V was clipped by 4 bases and J by 8 bases; unmatched bases: 8. Per germline, CDR1 SGHRS and CDR2 YFSETQ. CDR3 DNA sequence: TGCGCCAGCAGCCGGGACAGAGAAATCGAAAAACTGTTTTTT. It codes for CASSRDREIEKLFF.

The chain uses TRBV6-5 and TRBJ1-3; no definite D call. V was cut by 5 bases and J by 2 bases, with 7 bases left in between. Germline V gene lookup returns CDR1 MNHEY and CDR2 SVGAGI. The CDR3 spans 13 residues. The CDR3 protein is CASSPGPGNTIYF. For the CDR3, the DNA is TGTGCCAGCAGTCCGGGTCCTGGAAACACCATATATTTT.

This chain links TRBV5-1 with TRBJ1-2, with D perhaps matching TRBD1 (5 bases). This CDR3 is built from 13 residues. Germline V gene data show CDR1 as SGHRS and CDR2 as YFSETQ. The ends were cut back, 0 bases at V and 6 bases at J, with 9 bases in the middle. CDR3 loop: CASSLGDSHGYTF. In DNA, the CDR3 is TGCGCCAGCAGCTTGGGTGACAGTCATGGCTACACCTTC. Full variable domain (remainder filled in from reference TRBV5-1 and TRBJ1-2): KAGVTQTPRYLIKTRGQQVTLSCSPISGHRSVSWYQQTPGQGLQFLFEYFSETQRNKGNFPGRFSGRQFSNSRSEMNVSTLELGDSALYLCASSLGDSHGYTFGSGTRLTVV.

The genes are TRBV27 and TRBJ2-5, with D unresolved. Trimming removed 0 bases at V and 5 bases at J, with 16 bases between. CDR3 length: 16 residues. CDR1 and CDR2 (germline): MNHEY, SMNVEV (reference sequence). The CDR3 DNA sequence: TGTGCCAGCAGTTTATCTCCTGCGACAATATTGGAGACCCAGTACTTC. Protein: CASSLSPATILETQYF.

This chain links TRBV7-9 with TRBJ2-5; D uncertain. Between the trimmed V and J ends, which lost 2 bases and 2 bases, there was a span of 9 bases. This CDR3 comprises 14 residues. CDR1 is SEHNR and CDR2 is FQNEAQ in the germline V gene (reference sequence). Here the CDR3 DNA reads TGTGCCAGCAGCTTATGGGCTGCTCAAGAGACCCAGTACTTC. Amino acid sequence: CASSLWAAQETQYF.

V gene TRBV7-9 combines with J gene TRBJ2-7; 11 bases match TRBD2. This CDR3 has 15 amino acids. Germline trimming cut 1 base from V and 3 bases from J; bases unmatched to any gene: 2. CDR1 SEHNR and CDR2 FQNEAQ come from the germline V gene (reference sequence). In nucleotides, the CDR3 is TGTGCCAGCAGCTTAGGTGGGACTAGCGGCTACGAGCAGTACTTC. Protein product: CASSLGGTSGYEQYF.

The genes are TRBV25-1 and TRBJ2-1; 11 nucleotides match TRBD2. The germline V gene has CDR1 MGHDK and CDR2 SYGVNS. V was clipped by 1 base and J by 5 bases; unmatched bases: 4. CDR3 size: 16 residues. CDR3 nucleotides: TGTGCCAGCAGTGAATGGGGACTAGCGGCCCACAATGAGCAGTTCTTC. It translates to CASSEWGLAAHNEQFF.

This sequence joins TRBV6-6 and TRBJ2-7, with TRBD1 identical over 7 bases. This CDR3 has 16 residues. Germline V gene data show CDR1 as MNHNY and CDR2 as SVGAGI (reference sequence). The V and J ends lost 5 bases and 3 bases, in that order; junction bases with no gene match: 13. This CDR3 reads CASSRNPPGQLYEQYF. The CDR3 bases are TGTGCCAGCAGTCGCAACCCCCCGGGACAGCTCTACGAGCAGTACTTC.

The chain uses TRBV9 and TRBJ2-7; 11 bases fit TRBD2. The germline V gene has CDR1 SGDLS and CDR2 YYNGEE. The CDR3 loop spans 15 amino acids. V was clipped by 4 bases and J by 7 bases; unmatched bases: 10. The CDR3 bases are TGTGCCAGCAGCACTGCCTCTAGCGGGAGGTTTGAGCAGTACTTC. Protein sequence: CASSTASSGRFEQYF.

This chain joins TRBV2 and TRBJ1-5; TRBD1 matches 7 bases. Germline assignment: CDR1 SNHLY and CDR2 FYNNEI. The CDR3 is 14 amino acids. The trim removed 6 bases at V and 5 bases at J, leaving 7 bases unmatched. CDR3 sequence reads: CASRRDRNDQPQHF. The CDR3, as DNA: TGTGCCAGCAGAAGGGACAGAAACGATCAGCCCCAGCATTTT.

The CDR3 is CATSYRSQAGRTEAFF. The CDR3 nucleotides are TGTGCCACCAGCTACCGATCGCAGGCAGGGAGGACTGAAGCTTTCTTT. The chain couples TRBV15 to TRBJ1-1, with D perhaps TRBD1 (5 bases). V lost 5 bases, J lost 5 bases, and 21 bases lay in between. The CDR3 extends over 16 amino acids. Per the germline V gene, CDR1 is LNHNV and CDR2 is YYDKDF (reference sequence).

The chain carries TRBV19 and TRBJ1-4, with D perhaps matching TRBD1 (5 bases). V was clipped by 6 bases and J by 0 bases, with 14 bases between them. This CDR3 has 16 amino acids. Germline V gene data show CDR1 as LNHDA and CDR2 as SQIVND (reference sequence). As DNA, the CDR3 is TGTGCCAGTAGGAGACAGCCCCTTGCAACTAATGAAAAACTGTTTTTT. As protein: CASRRQPLATNEKLFF.

The chain has TRBV9 and TRBJ2-5, with 10 bases lining up with TRBD1. V was pared by 4 bases and J by 4 bases, with 7 bases of the junction left unmatched. The CDR3 has 15 amino acids. CDR1 is SGDLS and CDR2 is YYNGEE in the germline V gene. The CDR3 DNA is TGTGCCAGCAGCACCCGACAGGGGGCTGGAGAGACCCAGTACTTC. It encodes CASSTRQGAGETQYF. The full variable domain, completed using reference TRBV9 and TRBJ2-5, is DSGVTQTPKHLITATGQRVTLRCSPRSGDLSVYWYQQSLDQGLQFLIQYYNGEERAKGNILERFSAQQFPDLHSELNLSSLELGDSALYFCASSTRQGAGETQYFGPGTRLLVL.

The rearrangement joins TRBV19 to TRBJ1-4, with 8 bases fitting TRBD1. Germline assignment: CDR1 LNHDA and CDR2 SQIVND (reference sequence). CDR3 size: 13 residues. V was clipped by 10 bases and J by 8 bases; unmatched bases: 9. The DNA for the CDR3 is TGTGCCACCCGGGGACAGGAAGGAGAAAAACTGTTTTTT. This translates into CATRGQEGEKLFF.

This clone was counted only a few times. V gene TRBV11-3 combines with J gene TRBJ2-2; maybe TRBD1 (5 bases). The CDR3 runs 16 residues. Germline V gene data show CDR1 as SGHNT and CDR2 as YENEEA. V lost 5 bases to trimming and J lost 5 bases, with 18 bases between them. DNA for the CDR3: TGTGCCAGCAGCGGACGCCTAGGGGCTTTGACCGGGGAGCTGTTTTTT. Translating it yields CASSGRLGALTGELFF.

This clone was detected a few times. The chain has TRBV7-8 and TRBJ2-1; 10 nucleotides line up with TRBD2. V shed 6 bases, J shed 3 bases, and the junction held 5 bases outside the gene matches. Germline assignment: CDR1 SGHVS and CDR2 FQNEAQ. The CDR3 sequence is 15 residues long. CDR3 nucleotides: TGTGCCAGCAGTCTGGGACTAGCGAGCTACAATGAGCAGTTCTTC. It codes for CASSLGLASYNEQFF.

The gene calls are TRBV11-2 and TRBJ2-3; D is ambiguous. Trimming shortened V by 6 bases and J by 6 bases, and 7 bases separated the two germline ends. The CDR3 has 11 amino acids. CDR1 and CDR2 from the germline V gene are SGHAT and FQNNGV. In nucleotides, the CDR3 is TGTGCCAGCAGTGGAGTGGATACGCAGTATTTT. As protein: CASSGVDTQYF.

The chain employs TRBV7-2 and TRBJ1-2; 8 bases fit TRBD1. The germline gives CDR1 SGHTA, CDR2 FQGNSA. V dropped 4 bases and J dropped 8; count of bases not matched to a gene: 6. The CDR3 covers 13 residues. CDR3 sequence reads: CASSSGQGDGYTF. The CDR3 DNA reads TGTGCCAGCAGCTCAGGACAGGGCGACGGCTACACCTTC.

This chain links TRBV5-6 with TRBJ1-5; no clear D gene. The V end lost 4 bases, the J end lost 6 bases, and 11 bases lay between the germline ends. This CDR3 contains 13 residues. Germline loops: CDR1 SGHDT, CDR2 YYEEEE. The CDR3 here is CASSPGEAQPQHF. CDR3 sequence (DNA): TGTGCCAGCAGCCCCGGGGAGGCTCAGCCCCAGCATTTT. The full variable domain, rest sourced from reference TRBV5-6 and TRBJ1-5, is DAGVTQSPTHLIKTRGQQVTLRCSPKSGHDTVSWYQQALGQGPQFIFQYYEEEERQRGNFPDRFSGHQFPNYSSELNVNALLLGDSALYLCASSPGEAQPQHFGDGTRLSIL.

The rearrangement links TRBV12-2 to TRBJ2-3; TRBD2 was called by the table and not checked on the DNA. TRBV12-2 is a listed pseudogene. The CDR3 sequence is 14 residues long. CDR3 protein: CASRAGGDTDTQYF. CDR3 bases: TGTGCAAGTCGTGCGGGGGGGGACACAGATACGCAGTATTTT.

The J gene is TRBJ2-1, the V gene TRBV5-4; the D is unclear. V dropped 2 bases and J dropped 6 bases, with 9 bases sitting between them. Germline CDR1 is SGHNT and CDR2 is YYREEE (reference sequence). The CDR3 runs 13 residues. The CDR3: CASSFFRGNEQFF. The CDR3 coding sequence is TGTGCCAGCAGCTTCTTCCGCGGCAATGAGCAGTTCTTC. The full variable domain, with the rest looked up from reference TRBV5-4 and TRBJ2-1, is ETGVTQSPTHLIKTRGQQVTLRCSSQSGHNTVSWYQQALGQGPQFIFQYYREEENGRGNFPPRFSGLQFPNYSSELNVNALELDDSALYLCASSFFRGNEQFFGPGTRLTVL.

The chain carries TRBV5-1 and TRBJ2-7, with a weak D call TRBD2 (6 bases). CDR3 length equals 14 residues. The germline CDR1 and CDR2 sequences are SGHRS and YFSETQ. The V gene lost 4 bases and the J gene lost 4 bases, with 15 bases spanning the gap. CDR3 region: CASSEAGLPYEQYF. The CDR3, as DNA: TGCGCCAGCAGCGAGGCGGGACTGCCTTACGAGCAGTACTTC.

This chain joins TRBV11-2 and TRBJ2-5, with D perhaps TRBD1 (5 bases). Germline-derived CDR1 and CDR2 are SGHAT and FQNNGV. CDR3 length equals 13 residues. Between the trimmed V and J ends, which lost 5 bases and 1 base, there was a span of 8 bases. CDR3 bases: TGTGCCAGCAGCCCAGGGTTCCAAGAGACCCAGTACTTC. Protein: CASSPGFQETQYF.

This sequence joins TRBV18 and TRBJ1-4; 7 nucleotides agree with TRBD1. Trimming removed 6 bases from V and 1 base from J; junction bases left unmatched: 2. The CDR3 contains 14 residues. Germline lookup yields CDR1 KGHSH and CDR2 LQKENI. CDR3 bases: TGTGCCAGCTCGAGACAGGGAACTAATGAAAAACTGTTTTTT. This translates into CASSRQGTNEKLFF.

The genes are TRBV28 and TRBJ1-1; D possibly corresponds to TRBD1 (6 bases). The germline gives CDR1 MDHEN, CDR2 SYDVKM. Trimming took 3 bases from V and 1 from J, leaving 9 bases between them. CDR3 size: 14 residues. As DNA, the CDR3 is TGTGCCAGCAGTTTGGGCAGGGGGAACACTGAAGCTTTCTTT. This sequence encodes CASSLGRGNTEAFF.